Listed below are T cell receptor beta chains from one sample, sequenced in a study of blood T cell repertoires in COVID-19. Some clones are missing from TCRdb's copy, which holds only in-frame ones; the method was immunoSEQ multiplex PCR. The table lists 110,000 or so clones, over 75% of them singletons. Sequenced sample: peripheral blood. These receptors originate from a man aged 50 or older with acute or convalescent COVID-19. Each CDR3 is given with its conserved first and last residue. Fields, in order: clone size, J gene, V gene, D gene, CDR3 protein, CDR3 DNA. A D gene is named only where the DNA matches it firmly. The size entry is marked missing in some rows and otherwise reads once, few, many or a size class.

NA	TRBJ1-2	TRBV19	TRBD1	CASSPPGTGRNGYTF	TGTGCCAGTAGTCCCCCCGGGACAGGGAGGAATGGCTACACCTTC
NA	TRBJ1-6	TRBV3-1/TRBV3-2	TRBD1	CASSGTERSVSPLHF	TGTGCCAGCAGTGGGACAGAGAGGTCGGTGTCACCCCTCCACTTT
once	TRBJ1-1	TRBV6-5	NA	CASSYFRSMNTEAFF	TGTGCCAGCAGTTACTTCAGGTCCATGAACACTGAAGCTTTCTTT
NA	TRBJ1-5	TRBV5-1	TRBD1	CASSLGDRNQPQHF	TGCGCCAGCAGCTTGGGGGACAGAAATCAGCCCCAGCATTTT
NA	TRBJ2-3	TRBV20-1	NA	CSALTEDTQYF	TGCAGTGCGCTGACAGAGGATACGCAGTATTTT
NA	TRBJ2-7	TRBV9	TRBD1	CASSVATGQGALSYEQYF	TGTGCCAGCAGCGTAGCTACGGGGCAGGGGGCCCTTTCCTACGAGCAGTACTTC
once	TRBJ1-1	TRBV19	NA	CASSIREVTEAFF	TGTGCCAGTAGTATTAGGGAGGTCACTGAAGCTTTCTTT
NA	TRBJ2-7	TRBV5-1	TRBD1	CASSVSPTGVNEQYF	TGCGCCAGCAGCGTTAGCCCTACAGGGGTCAACGAGCAGTACTTC
NA	TRBJ2-7	TRBV3-1/TRBV3-2	NA	CASSGSSYEQYF	TGTGCCAGCAGCGGGAGCTCCTACGAGCAGTACTTC
NA	TRBJ1-5	TRBV19	TRBD1	CASSSKDRVPYQPQHF	TGTGCCAGTAGTTCTAAGGACAGGGTACCCTATCAGCCCCAGCATTTT
NA	TRBJ1-2	TRBV18	NA	CASSPAGGLNYGYTF	TGTGCCAGCTCACCTGCGGGAGGACTTAACTATGGCTACACCTTC
NA	TRBJ2-7	TRBV5-1	NA	CASSSVGDSYEQYF	TGCGCCAGCAGCTCCGTGGGAGACTCCTACGAGCAGTACTTC
NA	TRBJ2-7	TRBV15	NA	CATSSWPVVEQYF	TGTGCCACCAGCAGCTGGCCAGTGGTCGAGCAGTACTTC
few	TRBJ2-7	TRBV2	TRBD1	CASSERRGTGDEQYF	TGTGCCAGCAGTGAAAGGAGGGGGACAGGGGACGAGCAGTACTTC
NA	TRBJ1-3	TRBV2	TRBD1	CASSKGQGNTIYF	TGTGCCAGCAGCAAGGGACAGGGAAACACCATATATTTT
NA	TRBJ2-1	TRBV15	TRBD2	CATSRRSGGAREQFF	TGTGCCACCAGCAGAAGAAGCGGGGGGGCTCGCGAGCAGTTCTTC
NA	TRBJ1-4	TRBV19	NA	CASRTRQAATNEKLFF	TGTGCCAGTAGGACGAGACAGGCTGCAACTAATGAAAAACTGTTTTTT
NA	TRBJ1-1	TRBV5-1	NA	CASSYNRVSNTEAFF	TGCGCCAGCAGCTACAACAGGGTTTCGAACACTGAAGCTTTCTTT
NA	TRBJ1-1	TRBV11-3	TRBD1	CASSLWDSTEAFF	TGTGCCAGCAGTCTATGGGACAGTACTGAAGCTTTCTTT
NA	TRBJ2-7	TRBV6-6	TRBD2	CASSYPGAGYEQYF	TGTGCCAGCAGTTATCCGGGAGCGGGGTACGAGCAGTACTTC
NA	TRBJ1-6	TRBV12-3/TRBV12-4	NA	CASKGGRGSPLHF	TGTGCCAGCAAAGGGGGACGAGGTTCACCCCTCCACTTT
NA	TRBJ1-1	TRBV11-1	NA	CASSSSPRGNTEAFF	TGTGCCAGCAGCTCATCTCCCAGGGGGAACACTGAAGCTTTCTTT
NA	TRBJ1-4	TRBV5-5	TRBD1	CASSLARQGGGEKLFF	TGTGCCAGCAGCTTGGCGAGACAGGGAGGTGGTGAAAAACTGTTTTTT
NA	TRBJ2-1	TRBV14	TRBD2	CASSQQAGGNEQFF	TGTGCCAGCAGCCAGCAAGCGGGAGGCAATGAGCAGTTCTTC
NA	TRBJ2-5	TRBV11-3	NA	CASSFQPLEGGETQYF	TGTGCCAGCAGCTTTCAACCTTTGGAGGGTGGCGAGACCCAGTACTTC
few	TRBJ1-2	TRBV28	TRBD1	CATNSQGDYGYTF	TGTGCCACTAACAGCCAGGGGGACTATGGCTACACCTTC
few	TRBJ1-3	TRBV5-1	TRBD1	CASSLEGTGGPISGNTIYF	TGCGCCAGCAGCTTGGAGGGGACAGGGGGCCCCATCTCTGGAAACACCATATATTTT
NA	TRBJ1-2	TRBV6-5	NA	CASSYSYTGNYGYTF	TGTGCCAGCAGTTACTCCTATACAGGGAACTATGGCTACACCTTC
NA	TRBJ2-7	TRBV5-4	TRBD2	CASSAGLAVYEQYF	TGTGCCAGCAGCGCGGGACTAGCGGTCTACGAGCAGTACTTC
NA	TRBJ2-2	TRBV7-2	NA	CASSLRQGMNTGELFF	TGTGCCAGCAGCTTACGGCAGGGGATGAACACCGGGGAGCTGTTTTTT
NA	TRBJ2-7	TRBV6-5	NA	CASSPGQSYEQYF	TGTGCCAGCAGCCCAGGACAGTCCTACGAGCAGTACTTC
NA	TRBJ2-3	TRBV27	NA	CASSFPALRSADTQYF	TGTGCCAGCAGTTTTCCAGCGCTGAGGAGCGCAGATACGCAGTATTTT
NA	TRBJ2-4	TRBV7-8	NA	CASSFRLPIAKNIQYF	TGTGCCAGCAGCTTCCGACTCCCTATAGCCAAAAACATTCAGTACTTC
NA	TRBJ2-1	TRBV7-8	TRBD2	CASRVSGSSDEQFF	TGTGCCAGCAGAGTTAGCGGGAGTTCTGATGAGCAGTTCTTC
NA	TRBJ1-2	TRBV7-9	NA	CASSGKGRGPPHYGYTF	TGTGCCAGCAGCGGGAAAGGCAGGGGTCCCCCCCATTATGGCTACACCTTC
NA	TRBJ1-1	TRBV6-5	NA	CASSSVAGRTEAFF	TGTGCCAGCAGTTCTGTGGCAGGGAGGACTGAAGCTTTCTTT
NA	TRBJ1-6	TRBV7-9	NA	CASSFRTAPPLHF	TGTGCCAGCAGCTTCCGGACTGCGCCACCCCTCCACTTT
few	TRBJ2-6	TRBV2	NA	CASSGPVAAGANVLTF	TGTGCCAGCAGCGGCCCCGTAGCGGCTGGGGCCAACGTCCTGACTTTC
once	TRBJ1-3	TRBV5-4	NA	CASSLGQDAGNTIYF	TGTGCCAGCAGCTTGGGTCAGGATGCTGGAAACACCATATATTTT
NA	TRBJ2-3	TRBV19	NA	CASSIVPWRERTDTQYF	TGTGCCAGTAGTATTGTACCCTGGCGGGAACGCACAGATACGCAGTATTTT
NA	TRBJ2-7	TRBV30	TRBD1	CAWSVIGQGVSYEQYF	TGTGCCTGGAGTGTAATTGGGCAGGGGGTTTCCTACGAGCAGTACTTC
NA	TRBJ2-5	TRBV28	NA	CASSVYSGKETQYF	TGTGCCAGCAGTGTATATAGCGGCAAAGAGACCCAGTACTTC
NA	TRBJ2-4	TRBV30	NA	CAWSVPGRGNIQYF	TGTGCCTGGAGTGTCCCCGGCCGAGGAAACATTCAGTACTTC
once	TRBJ1-2	TRBV11-2	NA	CASSHINYGYTF	TGTGCCAGCAGCCACATTAACTATGGCTACACCTTC
NA	TRBJ2-5	TRBV5-4	TRBD2	CASSLASGRGGETQYF	TGTGCCAGCAGCTTAGCGAGCGGGAGGGGAGGAGAGACCCAGTACTTC
NA	TRBJ2-1	TRBV6-5	NA	CASSWTRGRNEQFF	TGTGCCAGCAGTTGGACCCGGGGGAGGAATGAGCAGTTCTTC
NA	TRBJ1-4	TRBV28	NA	CATGGLNEKLFF	TGTGCCACGGGAGGCCTTAATGAAAAACTGTTTTTT
NA	TRBJ1-5	TRBV4-1	TRBD1	CASSQIPGQGGNQPQHF	TGCGCCAGCAGCCAAATACCGGGACAGGGGGGAAATCAGCCCCAGCATTTT
NA	TRBJ1-5	TRBV5-8	NA	CASSPGLDQPQHF	TGTGCCAGCAGCCCGGGATTAGATCAGCCCCAGCATTTT
NA	TRBJ1-2	TRBV6-5	TRBD1	CASSQGHYGYTF	TGTGCCAGTTCACAGGGGCACTATGGCTACACCTTC
NA	TRBJ1-5	TRBV2	TRBD1	CASRPFRQGGQPQHF	TGTGCCAGCAGGCCGTTTCGACAGGGTGGGCAGCCCCAGCATTTT
NA	TRBJ2-1	TRBV6-5	TRBD2	CARKAGAFYNEQFF	TGTGCCAGGAAAGCGGGAGCGTTCTACAATGAGCAGTTCTTC